A single T cell receptor (beta chain) is shown here with its context. As yet, its antigen is unknown. The data were produced by immunoSEQ multiplex PCR, yet TCRdb's version contains in-frame clones alone and is incomplete. The sample has 100,000 to 150,000 clones; roughly 90% are singletons. The CDR3 spans 11 residues. Trimming took off 5 bases at V and 3 bases at J, with 4 bases between the two ends. Per the germline V gene, CDR1 is KGHSH and CDR2 is LQKENI. These data originate in a study of T cell responses to AZD1222 COVID-19 vaccine. Notes on the study in general: The donor group comprised mostly white British people and more females; the analysis possibly underestimated clonal diversity.

The input for sequencing was peripheral blood, taken on day 0 of AZD1222 vaccination. This chain links TRBV18 with TRBJ2-5; no clear D. The sequence came from an adult in good health. The chain's CDR3 is CASSSKETQYF. In DNA, the CDR3 is TGTGCCAGCTCATCCAAAGAGACCCAGTACTTC.